This entry lists 20 T cell receptor beta chains sequenced from one sample in a study of T cell changes during pregnancy in multiple sclerosis. The data were produced by immunoSEQ multiplex PCR, yet TCRdb's version contains in-frame clones alone and is incomplete. Here the sample spans about 61,000 clones, 93% being singletons. Source: CD8+ T cells from peripheral blood mononuclear cells, taken in the third trimester of pregnancy. The receptors originated from a female donor with multiple sclerosis, enrolled in a pregnancy study.

The CDR3 DNA is TGTGCCATCAGCCCCGGGAACTACGAGCAGTACTTC. Translated, it gives CAISPGNYEQYF. V is TRBV10-3 and J is TRBJ2-7, with a tentative D call TRBD2 (5 bases). The CDR3 covers 12 residues. V was clipped by 6 bases and J by 3 bases, with 9 bases between them. CDR1 is ENHRY, CDR2 SYGVKD, per germline.

The chain recombines TRBV7-2 with TRBJ2-1, with unresolved D. Germline V CDR1 and CDR2: SGHTA, FQGNSA. The V and J ends lost 1 base and 4 bases respectively, with 8 bases between them. The CDR3 spans 14 residues. The CDR3 sequence is CASSLVQFYNEQFF. CDR3 sequence (DNA): TGTGCCAGCAGCTTAGTACAATTTTACAATGAGCAGTTCTTC.

In its sample, this clone was seen once. V gene TRBV9 combines with J gene TRBJ2-7; perhaps TRBD2 as D (6 bases). Trimming took 2 bases from V and 0 from J, leaving 12 bases between them. Germline V gene data show CDR1 as SGDLS and CDR2 as YYNGEE. This CDR3 is 15 amino acids long. The chain's CDR3 is CASSVKDYFSYEQYF. Written as DNA, the CDR3 is TGTGCCAGCAGCGTTAAGGACTACTTCTCCTACGAGCAGTACTTC.

This chain uses TRBV7-9 with TRBJ2-7; perhaps TRBD1 as D (7 bases). There are 17 residues in the CDR3. Trimming took 1 base from V and 0 from J, leaving 16 bases between them. Germline V gives CDR1 SEHNR, CDR2 FQNEAQ (reference sequence). CDR3 protein: CASSLDRQGLSSYEQYF. The CDR3 DNA is TGTGCCAGCAGCTTAGATAGACAGGGACTGAGCTCCTACGAGCAGTACTTC.

The genes are TRBV5-6 and TRBJ1-5, with D unclear. The germline V gene encodes CDR1 SGHDT and CDR2 YYEEEE. The CDR3 consists of 15 residues. The V gene lost 0 bases and the J gene lost 3 bases, with 10 bases spanning the gap. The CDR3 region is CASSLGSQLNQPQHF. The CDR3, as DNA: TGTGCCAGCAGCTTGGGGTCACAGCTCAATCAGCCCCAGCATTTT.

The rearrangement joins TRBV7-6 to TRBJ2-7; 7 bases match TRBD1. Germline loops: CDR1 SGHVS, CDR2 FNYEAQ. V gave up 3 bases and J gave up 6 bases; unmatched junction bases: 5. The CDR3 sequence is 13 residues long. CDR3 region: CASSFSPGGEQYF. In nucleotides, the CDR3 is TGTGCCAGCAGCTTCTCCCCAGGGGGCGAGCAGTACTTC. Filled out from reference TRBV7-6 and TRBJ2-7, the complete variable domain reads GAGVSQSPRYKVTKRGQDVALRCDPISGHVSLYWYRQALGQGPEFLTYFNYEAQQDKSGLPNDRFSAERPEGSISTLTIQRTEQRDSAMYRCASSFSPGGEQYFGPGTRLTVT.

J is TRBJ2-2 and V is TRBV5-1; 8 bases match TRBD2. Germline trimming cut 0 bases from V and 6 bases from J; bases unmatched to any gene: 1. Germline V gene sequence: CDR1 SGHRS, CDR2 YFSETQ. This CDR3 is 14 amino acids long. CDR3 loop: CASSLELAAGELFF. CDR3 sequence (DNA): TGCGCCAGCAGCTTGGAACTAGCGGCCGGGGAGCTGTTTTTT.

This clone is a singleton in its sample. J is TRBJ1-1 and V is TRBV27; 7 bases map to TRBD1. Trimming took 4 bases from V and 4 from J; bases not matched to a gene: 6. CDR3 length: 14 residues. CDR1 MNHEY and CDR2 SMNVEV come from the germline V gene (reference sequence). CDR3 region: CASSSLTGATEAFF. The CDR3, as DNA: TGTGCCAGCAGTTCGTTAACAGGGGCCACTGAAGCTTTCTTT.

This chain links TRBV29-1 with TRBJ2-1; possibly TRBD2 for D (6 bases). This CDR3 contains 14 residues. Germline V gene sequence: CDR1 SQVTM, CDR2 ANQGSEA. The germline V and J ends were trimmed by 8 bases and 3 bases, with 17 bases remaining between them. CDR3 region: CSSSPGEVYNEQFF. The CDR3 DNA reads TGCAGCTCCTCACCTGGGGAGGTCTACAATGAGCAGTTCTTC.

This chain uses TRBV5-4 with TRBJ1-4; a possible D gene is TRBD1 (6 bases). The CDR3 runs to 15 residues. The germline V gene has CDR1 SGHNT and CDR2 YYREEE (reference sequence). Trimming shortened V by 0 bases and J by 6 bases, and 12 bases separated the two germline ends. The CDR3 bases are TGTGCCAGCAGCTTGGCCAGTCAGGGGCATGAAAAACTGTTTTTT. Encoded protein: CASSLASQGHEKLFF.

V and J are TRBV19 and TRBJ2-1; TRBD2 might be the D (7 bases). The germline V gene encodes CDR1 LNHDA and CDR2 SQIVND (reference sequence). Trimming took off 10 bases at V and 2 bases at J, with 15 bases between the two ends. This CDR3 region has 14 residues. CDR3 sequence: CATKGGVAYNEQFF. CDR3 bases: TGTGCCACAAAGGGGGGGGTGGCCTACAATGAGCAGTTCTTC.

The CDR3 bases are TGTGCCAGCAGTGAAGGCCAAACGGGACACGGTGCGAACTATGGCTACACCTTC. This sequence encodes CASSEGQTGHGANYGYTF. The gene calls are TRBV6-1 and TRBJ1-2; D perhaps matches TRBD1 (6 bases). Trimming removed 1 base from V and 2 bases from J, with 20 bases in between. This CDR3 has 18 amino acids. CDR1 MNHNS and CDR2 SASEGT come from the germline V gene.

The CDR3 DNA follows: TGTGCCAGCAGCCCTCGAGGCGGGAGCGGGGCCGGGGAGCTGTTTTTT. Its protein product is CASSPRGGSGAGELFF. The V and J genes are TRBV11-3 and TRBJ2-2, with 7 positions matching TRBD2. Germline CDR1 SGHNT, CDR2 YENEEA. This CDR3 contains 16 residues. Trimming at V came to 5 bases and at J to 6 bases, leaving 12 bases not matched to a gene. The variable domain in full, with the rest retrieved from reference TRBV11-3 and TRBJ2-2, is EAGVVQSPRYKIIEKKQPVAFWCNPISGHNTLYWYLQNLGQGPELLIRYENEEAVDDSQLPKDRFSAERLKGVDSTLKIQPAELGDSAVYLCASSPRGGSGAGELFFGEGSRLTVL.

This chain uses TRBV5-1 with TRBJ2-3, with D maybe TRBD1 (5 bases). This CDR3 is built from 17 residues. Trimming took off 2 bases at V and 3 bases at J, with 19 bases between the two ends. Germline CDR1 and CDR2: SGHRS and YFSETQ. The CDR3, as DNA: TGCGCCAGCAGCTTTGGGTGGGGCGGCACTTCAACAGATACGCAGTATTTT. This codes for CASSFGWGGTSTDTQYF.

CDR3 coding DNA: TGCGCCAGCAGCCTAACCATCACAGGGAATAATGAAAAACTGTTTTTT. Its translation: CASSLTITGNNEKLFF. The chain carries TRBV5-1 and TRBJ1-4; D might be TRBD1 (6 bases). Trimming left V 4 bases short and J 4 bases short, with 17 bases between. This CDR3 has 16 residues. Germline CDR1 and CDR2: SGHRS and YFSETQ.

V usage is TRBV7-6 and J usage is TRBJ2-7, with D maybe TRBD2 (7 bases). CDR1 is SGHVS, CDR2 FNYEAQ, per germline. The V and J ends lost 3 bases and 7 bases respectively, with 19 bases between them. This CDR3 spans 15 amino acids. The CDR3: CASSFKARGAEEQYF. CDR3 DNA sequence: TGTGCCAGCAGCTTTAAGGCTCGGGGGGCTGAGGAGCAGTACTTC.

The chain couples TRBV6-1 to TRBJ2-7, with TRBD2 identical over 16 bases. Trimming removed 4 bases from V and 6 bases from J; junction bases left unmatched: 9. CDR3 length: 17 residues. CDR1 and CDR2 from the germline V gene are MNHNS and SASEGT. CDR3: CASSGGTSGREIGEQYF. The CDR3 nucleotides read TGTGCCAGCAGTGGGGGGACTAGCGGGAGGGAAATCGGCGAGCAGTACTTC.

The chain carries TRBV29-1 and TRBJ2-5, with 9 bases fitting TRBD1. This CDR3 region has 12 residues. V lost 7 bases and J lost 5; bases outside the gene matches: 5. Germline lookup yields CDR1 SQVTM and CDR2 ANQGSEA. The CDR3 spells CSGRQGVETQYF. The CDR3, as DNA: TGCAGCGGAAGACAGGGGGTGGAGACCCAGTACTTC.

This CDR3 is CASSLDPGLSGYTF. DNA for the CDR3: TGTGCCAGCAGCTTAGATCCAGGGTTGTCTGGCTACACCTTC. The chain has TRBV11-2 and TRBJ1-2; possibly TRBD1 for D (5 bases). This CDR3 has 14 residues. The V gene lost 0 bases and the J gene lost 7 bases, with 12 bases spanning the gap. In germline, CDR1 is SGHAT, CDR2 FQNNGV.

The rearrangement joins TRBV5-4 to TRBJ2-1; weak D call: TRBD1 (6 bases). Per the germline V gene, CDR1 is SGHNT and CDR2 is YYREEE (reference sequence). The CDR3 has 15 amino acids. Deletions cut 3 bases from V and 6 bases from J, with 16 bases between. The CDR3 DNA reads TGTGCCAGCAGCTCAGGGGTGAGCGGTCCCAATGAGCAGTTCTTC. Amino acid sequence: CASSSGVSGPNEQFF.